Listed below are T cell receptor beta chains from one sample, sequenced in a study of blood T cells in healthy people across ages. Using its own MiXCR run on the 5' RACE reads, TCRdb lists one record per CDR3 protein. The sample lists approximately 1,000,000 distinct CDR3 sequences; 35% to 50% were seen once. Sequenced: blood. The receptors come from a woman aged 60-75 years in good health. The CDR3 runs from the conserved cysteine through the conserved F or W. A D gene is named only where the DNA matches it firmly. Not all rows give a size; the values are once, few, many and, for expanded clones, a class.

V gene	D gene	clone size	J gene	CDR3 DNA	CDR3 protein
TRBV29-1	.	few	TRBJ2-7	TGCAGCGTTGACCAGGGGCGCGACGAGCAGTACTTC	CSVDQGRDEQYF
TRBV29-1	TRBD2	.	TRBJ2-6	TGCAGCGCTGGGACTAGCGGAACTGGGGCCAACGTCCTGACTTTC	CSAGTSGTGANVLTF
TRBV10-3	.	.	TRBJ2-1	TGTGCCATCAGTGGTTTTAGCGGAAGCTCCTACAATGAGCAGTTCTTC	CAISGFSGSSYNEQFF
TRBV2	.	.	TRBJ1-1	TGTGCCAGCAGAATAAGGTCTCTGGGCACTGAAGCTTTCTTT	CASRIRSLGTEAFF
TRBV28	TRBD1	few	TRBJ2-7	TGTGCCAGCAGTTTACCCGGGACAGAACCACTTACCTACGAGCAGTACTTC	CASSLPGTEPLTYEQYF
TRBV15	.	.	TRBJ1-4	TGTGCCACCAGCCCCAGTGGAGGGATTAATGAAAAACTGTTTTTT	CATSPSGGINEKLFF
TRBV5-5	.	.	TRBJ2-7	TGTGCCAGCAGCATCTTGGCTGAGGGACCCTACGAGCAGTACTTC	CASSILAEGPYEQYF
TRBV3-1	.	.	TRBJ1-1	TGTGCCAGCAGCCAAGATAGGGGCGGGTTCACTGAAGCTTTCTTT	CASSQDRGGFTEAFF
TRBV6-6	.	.	TRBJ2-7	TGTGCCAGCAGTCATCATTACAAGCAGAACTTC	CASSHHYKQNF
TRBV6-4	TRBD2	.	TRBJ2-1	TGTGCCAGCAGTGGCGGACTAGCGGGGAGCCATGAGCAGTTCTTC	CASSGGLAGSHEQFF
TRBV20-1	.	.	TRBJ2-7	TGCAGTGCTATCCCCCGGGGCTACGAGCAGTACTTC	CSAIPRGYEQYF
TRBV12-3/TRBV12-4	.	.	TRBJ2-1	TGTGCCAGCACTCCCTCCGGGACTGGTTACAATGAGCAGTTCTTC	CASTPSGTGYNEQFF
TRBV29-1	.	few	TRBJ1-1	TGCAGCGTGACAGGCCTTAGCACTGAAGCTTTCTTT	CSVTGLSTEAFF
TRBV29-1	.	.	TRBJ2-2	TGCAGCGTTGATGGGGGGCACACCGGGGAGCTGTTTTTT	CSVDGGHTGELFF
TRBV20-1	.	few	TRBJ1-2	TGCAGTGCCCCGGGACGGCAAGCTGGCTACACCTTC	CSAPGRQAGYTF
TRBV6-2/TRBV6-3	.	few	TRBJ2-1	TGTGCCAGCAGTTACACCGCCCGGGGGAATGAGCAGTTCTTC	CASSYTARGNEQFF
TRBV4-2	.	.	TRBJ2-7	TGTGCCAGCAGCCAAGCGCGCTTAGCGGCCACAACCTACGAGCAGTACTTC	CASSQARLAATTYEQYF
TRBV29-1	.	few	TRBJ1-4	TGCAGCGTTGAAGCTCGAGGGACAAGGAAACTGTTTTTT	CSVEARGTRKLFF
TRBV12-3/TRBV12-4	TRBD2	.	TRBJ2-1	TGTGCCAGCAGTTTTGGACTAGCAAAAGGGAATGAGCAGTTCTTC	CASSFGLAKGNEQFF
TRBV28	TRBD1	.	TRBJ1-6	TGTGCCAGCTTGACAGGGGGTCGGAATTCACCCCTCCACTTT	CASLTGGRNSPLHF
TRBV20-1	.	few	TRBJ1-5	TGCAGTGCTATCGGGAGCCGGGGCGGTCAGCCCCAGCATTTT	CSAIGSRGGQPQHF
TRBV10-3	.	.	TRBJ2-3	TGTGCCATCAGTGATCCGGATACGCAGTATTTT	CAISDPDTQYF
TRBV6-2/TRBV6-3	.	few	TRBJ2-7	TGTGCCAGCAGTCAGACTTTAGCGCACTTCCAGTACTTC	CASSQTLAHFQYF
TRBV7-9	TRBD2	few	TRBJ2-1	TGTGCCAGCAGCTTAATAAGACTAGCGGGAGGGCTACGAACCTACAATGAGCAGTTCTTC	CASSLIRLAGGLRTYNEQFF
TRBV6-1	TRBD2	.	TRBJ2-7	TGTGCCAGCAGTGAATTGGCTAGCGGGACCCGCTCCTACGAGCAGTACTTC	CASSELASGTRSYEQYF
TRBV10-3	.	few	TRBJ2-4	TGTGCCATCAGTGAGGTGGTGGGCCCCCGAAACATTCAGTACTTC	CAISEVVGPRNIQYF
TRBV5-1	TRBD2	.	TRBJ2-7	TGCGCCAGCAACTCAGCGGGAGTAGGCTACGAGCAGTACTTC	CASNSAGVGYEQYF
TRBV5-1	TRBD2	few	TRBJ2-1	TGCGCCAGCAGCTTTGGACTAGCGGGAGGTGGGGCTAGCGAGAAATACAATGAGCAGTTCTTC	CASSFGLAGGGASEKYNEQFF
TRBV3-1	TRBD1	.	TRBJ2-5	TGTGCCAGCAGCCAAGCTCCGACAGGGCCCTACGAGCGGTACTTC	CASSQAPTGPYERYF
TRBV12-3/TRBV12-4	TRBD2	.	TRBJ2-3	TGTGCCAGCACGGGGGCGGGAGGGGCCGCAGATACGCAGTATTTT	CASTGAGGAADTQYF
TRBV6-5	.	once	TRBJ2-6	TGTGCCAGCAGTCCCGGCATTTACTCTGGGGCCAACGTCCTGACTTTC	CASSPGIYSGANVLTF
TRBV7-2	.	.	TRBJ2-1	TGTGCCAGCAGCGTCTCGCGAAACAATGAGCAGTTCTTC	CASSVSRNNEQFF
TRBV29-1	TRBD1	few	TRBJ2-7	TGCAGCGTTGCCCCCAGGGGGCCCTACGAGCAGTACTTC	CSVAPRGPYEQYF
TRBV27	TRBD2	.	TRBJ2-7	TGTGCCAGCAGTTCACACGACAGGACCGGGAGGGACGAGCAGTACTTC	CASSSHDRTGRDEQYF
TRBV20-1	.	.	TRBJ2-1	TGCAGTGCTAGCAAGGTAGCGGAGAGCCAAGAGACCCAGTTCTTC	CSASKVAESQETQFF